Below, one TCR beta chain is given with its context. This sample was included in a study of blood T cell repertoires in COVID-19. In the study overall: PBMCs, B-cell-depleted T cells, or T cells provided the cDNA or gDNA that made up the material.

Authors' data handling: Quantification of nucleated cells was approximated via reference gene primer amplification. The protocol was immunoSEQ multiplex PCR, while the TCRdb copy is restricted to in-frame clones and leaves out a portion. V and J calls plus clone size are reproduced from that table; the DNA served to infer D and trimming. The sample shows roughly 110,000 clones, about four fifths of them seen only once. CDR3 size: 17 residues. Germline V gives CDR1 SEHNR, CDR2 FQNEAQ (reference sequence). With 0 bases removed from V and 5 bases from J, the gap between germline ends came to 16 bases. The chain combines TRBV7-9 with TRBJ2-2; a possible D gene is TRBD1 (5 bases). The receptor comes from a man between 70 and 80 years old with acute or convalescent COVID-19. The sequencing sample was made of peripheral blood. The CDR3 nucleotides are TGTGCCAGCAGCTTAGCGTCAGGGCAAAGTAGGACCGGGGAGCTGTTTTTT. Its translation is CASSLASGQSRTGELFF.